This entry is about one TCR beta chain. Its antigen is unknown. The record originates from a study of T-cell reconstitution after alpha-beta-depleted transplantation in children. General observations from the study: Surviving recipient cells, namely T cells and thymic progenitors, were the source of high day-60 TCRbeta diversity in some patients. Newly produced T cells mostly accounted for T-cell counts and diversity one year post-transplant.

CDR1 and CDR2 (germline): PRHDT, FYEKMQ (reference sequence). The CDR3 spans 13 residues. The ends were cut back, 5 bases at V and 3 bases at J, with 11 bases in the middle. Unique molecular identifiers featured in how the TCRbeta library was prepared. One entry per CDR3 protein, called by TCRdb with MiXCR from the PCR reads. The sample gives 900,000 or so distinct CDR3 sequences, around 17% of which show up once; roughly 4.8% is in the top ten. The TCR comes from a male patient aged 10 to 17 who had a stem cell transplant for acute lymphoblastic leukemia, so the T cells may come from the graft donor. J is TRBJ2-7 and V is TRBV13; D not certain. The sequenced sample was PBMCs, mostly from graft donor cells, obtained 360 days after TCRalphabeta/CD19-depleted stem cell transplant. The CDR3 nucleotides read TGTGCCAGCAGCCCTTTGATGGGCTACGAGCAGTACTTC. This encodes CASSPLMGYEQYF.